Listed below are T cell receptor beta chains from one sample, sequenced in a study of neurological immune-mediated disorders. TCRdb reanalysed the 5' RACE reads using MiXCR and keeps one entry per CDR3 protein. The sample lists 55,000 to 85,000 distinct CDR3 sequences; 2.5% to 4% were seen once. Sequenced sample: PBMCs. These receptors came from a woman aged 45-60 years with multiple sclerosis. The CDR3 runs from the conserved cysteine through the conserved F or W. A D gene is named only where the DNA matches it firmly. A row's size may be missing; if present it is once, few, many or a size class.

TRBV20-1	many	TRBJ2-1	NA	CSARDGDHLNNEQFF	TGCAGTGCTAGAGACGGGGACCATCTAAACAATGAGCAGTTCTTC
TRBV5-1	many	TRBJ2-2	TRBD2	CASSWTSGRRGTGELFF	TGCGCCAGCAGCTGGACTAGCGGGAGGCGGGGCACCGGGGAGCTGTTTTTT
TRBV28	many	TRBJ2-2	TRBD2	CASRAGSNTGELFF	TGTGCCAGCAGAGCGGGGTCGAACACCGGGGAGCTGTTTTTT
TRBV7-9	many	TRBJ2-5	TRBD2	CASIPAGGETQYF	TGTGCCAGCATCCCCGCGGGAGGAGAGACCCAGTACTTC
TRBV27	many	TRBJ2-1	TRBD1	CASRIDRAMYNEQFF	TGTGCCAGCCGGATCGACAGGGCTATGTACAATGAGCAGTTCTTC
TRBV20-1	many	TRBJ2-7	TRBD1	CSAWTGDYDEQYF	TGCAGTGCCTGGACAGGGGACTATGACGAGCAGTACTTC
TRBV20-1	many	TRBJ1-2	NA	CSARDQATNYGYTF	TGCAGTGCTAGAGATCAGGCGACTAACTATGGCTACACCTTC
TRBV7-9	many	TRBJ1-6	NA	CASSLEQYNAALHF	TGTGCCAGCAGCCTCGAGCAGTACAATGCGGCCCTCCACTTT
TRBV4-2	many	TRBJ2-7	TRBD2	CASSPTGGRDEQYF	TGTGCCAGCAGTCCCACGGGAGGGCGAGACGAGCAGTACTTC
TRBV29-1	many	TRBJ2-2	NA	CSVPRNTGELFF	TGCAGCGTTCCTAGGAACACCGGGGAGCTGTTTTTT
TRBV7-2	few	TRBJ2-3	NA	CASSRDTDTQYF	TGTGCCAGCAGCCGTGACACAGATACGCAGTATTTT
TRBV6-1	NA	TRBJ2-3	TRBD2	CASSFLARGASDTQYF	TGTGCCAGCAGTTTCCTAGCGCGGGGGGCGTCAGATACGCAGTATTTT
TRBV20-1	many	TRBJ2-1	TRBD2	CSAPSGTSGRMSYNEQFF	TGCAGTGCTCCCTCCGGGACTAGCGGGAGGATGTCCTACAATGAGCAGTTCTTC
TRBV3-1	NA	TRBJ2-3	TRBD2	CASSPQGGVGSSF	TGTGCCAGCAGCCCCCAGGGAGGGGTGGGTTCTAGTTTC
TRBV9	many	TRBJ2-5	NA	CASSVGRGRQTQETQYF	TGTGCCAGCAGCGTAGGTAGGGGGAGACAGACCCAAGAGACCCAGTACTTC
TRBV5-6	many	TRBJ2-1	TRBD2	CASSQGTSGRWNEQFF	TGTGCCAGCAGCCAGGGGACTAGCGGGAGGTGGAATGAGCAGTTCTTC
TRBV12-3/TRBV12-4	many	TRBJ1-5	NA	CASTIFGGLQPQHF	TGTGCCAGCACCATTTTCGGGGGGCTTCAGCCCCAGCATTTT
TRBV20-1	many	TRBJ1-2	TRBD1	CSAARTGRNYGYTF	TGCAGTGCCGCAAGGACAGGGCGCAACTATGGCTACACCTTC
TRBV4-3	many	TRBJ1-2	NA	CASAEGYNEANYGYTF	TGCGCCTCAGCGGAGGGCTACAATGAAGCTAACTATGGCTACACCTTC
TRBV20-1	many	TRBJ2-3	TRBD2	CSARGGGSGVGTDTQYF	TGCAGTGCTAGAGGAGGCGGGAGCGGAGTCGGCACAGATACGCAGTATTTT
TRBV5-1	many	TRBJ2-1	TRBD2	CASSSGLAGGGNEQFF	TGCGCCAGCAGCTCCGGACTAGCGGGAGGTGGCAATGAGCAGTTCTTC
TRBV20-1	many	TRBJ2-3	TRBD1	CSAPRDSSTDTQYF	TGCAGTGCTCCACGGGACAGTAGCACAGATACGCAGTATTTT
TRBV2	NA	TRBJ1-1	NA	CASMGNGNTEAFF	TGTGCCAGCATGGGGAATGGAAACACTGAAGCTTTCTTT
TRBV6-6	NA	TRBJ2-7	TRBD1	CASSYADRGDEQYF	TGTGCCAGCAGTTACGCGGACAGGGGGGACGAGCAGTACTTC
TRBV12-3/TRBV12-4	many	TRBJ2-5	TRBD1	CASSMTGGQETQYF	TGTGCCAGCAGTATGACAGGGGGACAAGAGACCCAGTACTTC
TRBV6-5	many	TRBJ2-1	NA	CASSYFGEDNEQFF	TGTGCCAGCAGTTACTTCGGGGAAGACAATGAGCAGTTCTTC
TRBV5-1	many	TRBJ2-2	TRBD2	CASSSSIAGVTGELFF	TGCGCCAGCAGCTCCAGTATCGCGGGGGTCACCGGGGAGCTGTTTTTT
TRBV5-1	many	TRBJ2-5	NA	CASSSLGQDQETQYF	TGCGCCAGCAGCTCTCTCGGGCAGGACCAAGAGACCCAGTACTTC
TRBV20-1	many	TRBJ2-6	TRBD2	CSASRLAGVPSGANVLTF	TGCAGTGCTAGCCGACTAGCGGGAGTCCCCTCTGGGGCCAACGTCCTGACTTTC
TRBV28	many	TRBJ1-5	NA	CASSLLDQGYNQPQHF	TGTGCCAGCAGTTTATTGGACCAGGGATACAATCAGCCCCAGCATTTT
TRBV5-1	many	TRBJ1-3	TRBD1	CASSLQGENTIYF	TGCGCCAGCAGCTTGCAGGGGGAAAACACCATATATTTT
TRBV5-1	many	TRBJ2-3	NA	CASSDGPIYTQYF	TGCGCCAGCAGCGACGGACCTATTTATACGCAGTATTTT
TRBV29-1	many	TRBJ2-1	NA	CSAPPAGKNVDEQFF	TGCAGCGCACCCCCTGCAGGGAAAAATGTCGATGAGCAGTTCTTC
TRBV7-2	many	TRBJ2-1	NA	CASSLQRAYNEQFF	TGTGCCAGCAGCTTACAGCGAGCCTACAATGAGCAGTTCTTC
TRBV15	many	TRBJ1-2	TRBD1	CATSRDPGQGAGGYTF	TGTGCCACCAGCAGAGATCCGGGACAGGGGGCTGGGGGCTACACCTTC
TRBV5-4	many	TRBJ2-1	NA	CASSLVDQVRHEQFF	TGTGCCAGCAGCTTGGTAGACCAGGTGCGGCATGAGCAGTTCTTC
TRBV29-1	many	TRBJ2-5	NA	CSVMDGRRQETQYF	TGCAGCGTTATGGACGGGCGCAGACAAGAGACCCAGTACTTC
TRBV27	many	TRBJ2-1	TRBD2	CASSLPSGSPEQFF	TGTGCCAGCAGTTTGCCTAGCGGGAGCCCTGAGCAGTTCTTC
TRBV7-2	many	TRBJ2-3	NA	CASSRQVYSTDTQYF	TGTGCCAGCAGCCGACAGGTGTATAGCACAGATACGCAGTATTTT
TRBV6-5	many	TRBJ2-3	NA	CASSYSDFSTDTQYF	TGTGCCAGCAGTTACTCGGATTTTAGCACAGATACGCAGTATTTT